The following is a T cell receptor beta chain sequence with its context. The antigen remains undetermined. The entry originates in a study of T cell responses to AZD1222 COVID-19 vaccine. Study-wide results and limits: Seropositive AZD1222 recipients at baseline numbered only five or six.

Libraries were prepared by immunoSEQ multiplex PCR; TCRdb keeps only in-frame clonotypes and omits some of them. Among approximately 110,000 clones listed, about 85% were seen once. The trim removed 4 bases at V and 13 bases at J, leaving 8 bases unmatched. The germline CDR1 and CDR2 sequences are GTSNPN and SVGIG (reference sequence). The CDR3 extends over 11 amino acids. The V and J genes are TRBV30 and TRBJ2-5; 8 bases match TRBD2. The clonotype originates from an adult in good health. This material consisted of peripheral blood, taken on day 0 of AZD1222 vaccination. CDR3 in DNA: TGTGCCTGGATGGTCGGGGGGGCATGGTACTTC. It encodes CAWMVGGAWYF.